A single sample is the source of the 4 T cell receptor beta chains below, sequenced in a study of glioma-infiltrating T cells. The iRepertoire nested amplicon-rescue multiplex PCR amplified TCR alpha and beta CDR3s from RNA. TCRdb reanalysed the multiplex PCR reads using MiXCR and keeps one entry per CDR3 protein. The repertoire holds fewer than 500,000 distinct CDR3 sequences, with roughly two fifths as singletons. Sequencing used glioma tissue, nonneoplastic brain tissue, or PBMCs (not recorded which). All receptors come from a human donor with low-grade glioma or glioblastoma, undergoing nonglioma brain surgery, or in good health (not recorded which).

In this sample, this clonotype turned up once. A much larger clone differs from this one at a single base, so this may be a read error. The CDR3: CASRVLNTGAFF. In DNA, the CDR3 is TGTGCCAGCAGGGTCCTGAACACTGGAGCTTTCTTT. V is TRBV2 and J is TRBJ1-1; D is uncertain. The CDR3 consists of 12 residues. CDR1 SNHLY and CDR2 FYNNEI come from the germline V gene. Full variable domain (rest looked up from reference TRBV2 and TRBJ1-1): EPEVTQTPSHQVTQMGQEVILRCVPISNHLYFYWYRQILGQKVEFLVSFYNNEISEKSEIFDDQFSVERPDGSNFTLKIRSTKLEDSAMYFCASRVLNTGAFFGQGTRLTVV.

This chain joins TRBV12-3 or TRBV12-4 and TRBJ2-1; no clear D gene. V was trimmed by 5 bases and J by 4 bases, leaving 9 bases between them. CDR3 length: 13 residues. This chain's CDR3 is CASSVMLYNEQFF. CDR3 coding DNA: TGTGCCAGCAGTGTCATGCTTTACAATGAGCAGTTCTTC.

There are a few counts of this clonotype. The J gene is TRBJ1-5, the V gene TRBV24-1, with D maybe TRBD1 (6 bases). The CDR3 is 15 amino acids. Trimming stripped 4 bases from V and 2 bases from J, with 11 bases between. Per the germline V gene, CDR1 is KGHDR and CDR2 is SFDVKD. For the CDR3, the DNA is TGTGCCACCAGTGACCCGGACAGCGGCAATCAGCCCCAGCATTTT. Its protein product is CATSDPDSGNQPQHF.

This chain links TRBV6-5 with TRBJ2-2; no firm D call. V lost 2 bases and J lost 12, with 22 bases in between. The CDR3 extends over 16 amino acids. From germline, CDR1 is MNHEY and CDR2 SVGAGI. This CDR3 reads CASSYDPQPNTGKLFF. DNA for the CDR3: TGTGCCAGCAGTTACGATCCACAGCCGAACACCGGAAAGCTGTTTTTT.